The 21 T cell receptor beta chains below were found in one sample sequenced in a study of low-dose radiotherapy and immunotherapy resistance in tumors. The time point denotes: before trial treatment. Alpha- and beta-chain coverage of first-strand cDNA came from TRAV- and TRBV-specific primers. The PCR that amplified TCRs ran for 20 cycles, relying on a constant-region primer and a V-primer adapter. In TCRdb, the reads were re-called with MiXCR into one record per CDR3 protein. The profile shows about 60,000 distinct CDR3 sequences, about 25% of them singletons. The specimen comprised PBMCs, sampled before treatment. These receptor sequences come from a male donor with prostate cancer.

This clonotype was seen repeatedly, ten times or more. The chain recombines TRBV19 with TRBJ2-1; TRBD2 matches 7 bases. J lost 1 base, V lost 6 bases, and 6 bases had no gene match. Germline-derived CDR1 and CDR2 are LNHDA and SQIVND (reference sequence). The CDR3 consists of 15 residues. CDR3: CASRTTSRSYNEQFF. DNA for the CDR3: TGTGCCAGTAGGACGACTAGCAGGTCCTACAATGAGCAGTTCTTC. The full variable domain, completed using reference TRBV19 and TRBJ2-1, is DGGITQSPKYLFRKEGQNVTLSCEQNLNHDAMYWYRQDPGQGLRLIYYSQIVNDFQKGDIAEGYSVSREKKESFPLTVTSAQKNPTAFYLCASRTTSRSYNEQFFGPGTRLTVL.

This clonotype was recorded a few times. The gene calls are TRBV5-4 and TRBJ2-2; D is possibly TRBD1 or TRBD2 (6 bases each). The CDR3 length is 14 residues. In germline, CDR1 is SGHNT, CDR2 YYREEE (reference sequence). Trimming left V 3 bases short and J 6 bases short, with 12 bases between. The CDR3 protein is CASSSGRGPGELFF. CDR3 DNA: TGTGCCAGCAGCTCGGGCCGGGGGCCCGGGGAGCTGTTTTTT. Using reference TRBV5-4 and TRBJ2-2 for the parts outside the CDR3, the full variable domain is ETGVTQSPTHLIKTRGQQVTLRCSSQSGHNTVSWYQQALGQGPQFIFQYYREEENGRGNFPPRFSGLQFPNYSSELNVNALELDDSALYLCASSSGRGPGELFFGEGSRLTVL.

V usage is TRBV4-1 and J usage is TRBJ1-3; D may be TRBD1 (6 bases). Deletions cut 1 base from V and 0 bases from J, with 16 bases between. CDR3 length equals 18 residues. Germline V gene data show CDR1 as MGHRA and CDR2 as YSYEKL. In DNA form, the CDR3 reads TGCGCCAGCAGCCAAGTGGGGACACCACCAAGCTCTGGAAACACCATATATTTT. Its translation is CASSQVGTPPSSGNTIYF.

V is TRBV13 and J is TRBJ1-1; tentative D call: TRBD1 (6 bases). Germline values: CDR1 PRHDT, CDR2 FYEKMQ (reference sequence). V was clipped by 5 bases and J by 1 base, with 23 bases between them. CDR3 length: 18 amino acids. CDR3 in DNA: TGTGCCAGCAGCGCCGGGGGGCCAGTTAGCTATGAGAACACTGAAGCTTTCTTT. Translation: CASSAGGPVSYENTEAFF.

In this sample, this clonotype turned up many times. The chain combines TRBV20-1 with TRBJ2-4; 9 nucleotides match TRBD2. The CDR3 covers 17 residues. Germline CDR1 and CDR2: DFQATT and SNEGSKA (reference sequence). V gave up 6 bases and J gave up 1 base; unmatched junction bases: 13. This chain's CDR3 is CSAHPRGTSWAKNIQYF. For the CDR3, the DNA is TGCAGTGCCCACCCCCGGGGGACTAGCTGGGCCAAAAACATTCAGTACTTC.

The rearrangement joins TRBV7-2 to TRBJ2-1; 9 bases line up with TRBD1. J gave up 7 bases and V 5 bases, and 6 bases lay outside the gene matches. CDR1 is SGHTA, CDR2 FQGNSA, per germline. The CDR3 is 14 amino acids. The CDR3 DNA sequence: TGTGCCAGCAGCCCGCACAGGGGGCCGAATGAGCAGTTCTTC. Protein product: CASSPHRGPNEQFF.

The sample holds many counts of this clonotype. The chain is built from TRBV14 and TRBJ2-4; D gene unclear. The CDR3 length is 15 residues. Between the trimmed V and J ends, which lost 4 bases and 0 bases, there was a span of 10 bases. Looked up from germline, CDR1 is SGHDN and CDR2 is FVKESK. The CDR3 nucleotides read TGTGCCAGCAGCCCCGAACAAGGAGCCAAAAACATTCAGTACTTC. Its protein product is CASSPEQGAKNIQYF.

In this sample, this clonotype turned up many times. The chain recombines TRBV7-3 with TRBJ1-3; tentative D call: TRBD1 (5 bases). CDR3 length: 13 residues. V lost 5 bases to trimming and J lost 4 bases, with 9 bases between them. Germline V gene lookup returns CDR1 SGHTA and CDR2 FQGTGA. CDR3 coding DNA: TGTGCCAGCAGCGCCGGGACGGGAAACACCATATATTTT. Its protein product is CASSAGTGNTIYF. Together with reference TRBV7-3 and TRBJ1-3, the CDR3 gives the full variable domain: GAGVSQTPSNKVTEKGKYVELRCDPISGHTALYWYRQSLGQGPEFLIYFQGTGAADDSGLPNDRFFAVRPEGSVSTLKIQRTERGDSAVYLCASSAGTGNTIYFGEGSWLTVV.

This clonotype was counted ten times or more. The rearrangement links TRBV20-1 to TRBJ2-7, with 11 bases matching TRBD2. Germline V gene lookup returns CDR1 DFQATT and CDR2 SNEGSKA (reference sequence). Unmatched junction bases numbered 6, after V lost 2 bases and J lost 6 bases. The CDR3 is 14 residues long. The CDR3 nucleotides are TGCAGTGCTAGACGTATTGGGACTAGCGGCGAGCAGTACTTC. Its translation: CSARRIGTSGEQYF.

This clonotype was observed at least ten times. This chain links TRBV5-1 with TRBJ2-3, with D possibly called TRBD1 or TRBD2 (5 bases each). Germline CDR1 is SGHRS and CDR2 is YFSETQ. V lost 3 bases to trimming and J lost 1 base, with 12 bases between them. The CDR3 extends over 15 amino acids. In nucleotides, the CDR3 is TGCGCCAGCAGCTCCGCCGGGGCGGGCACAGATACGCAGTATTTT. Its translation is CASSSAGAGTDTQYF.

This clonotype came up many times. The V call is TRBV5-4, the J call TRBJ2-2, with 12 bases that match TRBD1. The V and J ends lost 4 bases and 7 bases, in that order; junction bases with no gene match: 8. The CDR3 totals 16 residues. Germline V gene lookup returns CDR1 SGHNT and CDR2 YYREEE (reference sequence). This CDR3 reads CASSQGGTGGNGELFF. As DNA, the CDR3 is TGTGCCAGCAGCCAAGGAGGGACAGGGGGCAACGGGGAGCTGTTTTTT.

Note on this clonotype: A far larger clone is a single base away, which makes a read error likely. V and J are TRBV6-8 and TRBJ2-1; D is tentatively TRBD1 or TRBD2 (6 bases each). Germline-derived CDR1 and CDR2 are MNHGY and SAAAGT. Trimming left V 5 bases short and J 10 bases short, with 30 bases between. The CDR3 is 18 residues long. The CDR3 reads CASSEAVLGLGGGTEQFF. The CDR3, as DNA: TGTGCCAGCAGTGAAGCGGTCCTTGGGCTGGGGGGCGGTACGGAGCAGTTCTTC.

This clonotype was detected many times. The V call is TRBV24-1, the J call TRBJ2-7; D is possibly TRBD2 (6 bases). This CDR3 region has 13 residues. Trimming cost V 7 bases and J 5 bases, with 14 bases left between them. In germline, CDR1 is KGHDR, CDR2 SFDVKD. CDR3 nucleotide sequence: TGTGCCACCAGCCGGGACTCTTTGGACGAGCAGTACTTC. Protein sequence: CATSRDSLDEQYF.

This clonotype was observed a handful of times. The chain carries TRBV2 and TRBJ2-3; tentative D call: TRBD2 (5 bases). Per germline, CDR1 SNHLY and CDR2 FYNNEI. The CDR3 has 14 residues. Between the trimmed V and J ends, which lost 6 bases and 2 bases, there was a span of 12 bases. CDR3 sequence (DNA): TGTGCCAGCAGCTTGAGGGCCCTCACAGATACGCAGTATTTT. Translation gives CASSLRALTDTQYF.

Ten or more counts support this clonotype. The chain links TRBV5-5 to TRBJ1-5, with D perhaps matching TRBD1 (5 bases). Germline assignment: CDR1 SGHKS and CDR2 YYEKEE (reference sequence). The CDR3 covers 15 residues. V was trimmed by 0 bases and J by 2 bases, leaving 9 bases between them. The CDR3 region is CASSLEGHGNQPQHF. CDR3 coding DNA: TGTGCCAGCAGCTTGGAGGGGCATGGCAATCAGCCCCAGCATTTT.

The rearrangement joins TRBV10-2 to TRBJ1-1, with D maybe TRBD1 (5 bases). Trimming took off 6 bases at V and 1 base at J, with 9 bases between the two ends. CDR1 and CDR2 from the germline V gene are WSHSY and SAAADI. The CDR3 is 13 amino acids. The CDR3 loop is CASSGHGNTEAFF. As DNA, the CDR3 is TGCGCCAGCAGCGGACATGGGAACACTGAAGCTTTCTTT.

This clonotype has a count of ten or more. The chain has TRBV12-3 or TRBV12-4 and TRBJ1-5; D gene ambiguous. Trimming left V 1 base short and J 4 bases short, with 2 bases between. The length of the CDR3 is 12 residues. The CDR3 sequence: CASSLENQPQHF. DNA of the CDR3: TGTGCCAGCAGTTTAGAGAATCAGCCCCAGCATTTT.

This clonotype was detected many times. CDR3 loop: CASSLGLRGTDTQYF. The CDR3 coding sequence is TGTGCCAGCAGTTTAGGGCTGCGGGGCACAGATACGCAGTATTTT. The J gene is TRBJ2-3, the V gene TRBV28; tentatively, D is TRBD2 (5 bases). V was clipped by 2 bases and J by 1 base, with 10 bases between them. The CDR3 extends over 15 amino acids. Germline V gives CDR1 MDHEN, CDR2 SYDVKM.

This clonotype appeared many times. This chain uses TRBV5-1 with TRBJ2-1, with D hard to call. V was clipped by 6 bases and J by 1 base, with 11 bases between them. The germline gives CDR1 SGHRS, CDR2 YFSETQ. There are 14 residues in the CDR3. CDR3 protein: CASTQGRSYNEQFF. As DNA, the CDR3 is TGCGCCAGCACCCAAGGAAGGTCCTACAATGAGCAGTTCTTC.

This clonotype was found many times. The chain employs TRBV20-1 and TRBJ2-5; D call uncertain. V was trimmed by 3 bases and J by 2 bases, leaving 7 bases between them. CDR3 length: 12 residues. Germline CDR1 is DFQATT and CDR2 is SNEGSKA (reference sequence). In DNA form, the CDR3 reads TGCAGTGCTAGGAGAAAGCAAGAGACCCAGTACTTC. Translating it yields CSARRKQETQYF.

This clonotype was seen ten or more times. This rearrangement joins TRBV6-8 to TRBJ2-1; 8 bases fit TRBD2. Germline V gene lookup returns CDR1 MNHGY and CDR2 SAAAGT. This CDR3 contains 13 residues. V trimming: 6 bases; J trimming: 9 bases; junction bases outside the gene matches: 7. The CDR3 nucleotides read TGTGCCAGCAGGGTAGCGGGATCCGCTGAGCAGTTCTTC. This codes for CASRVAGSAEQFF.